This TCR beta chain comes out of a study of blood T cell repertoires in COVID-19. Study-wide context: Sites in the United States, Italy and Spain provided acute and convalescent COVID-19 samples. Nucleic acid was either cDNA or gDNA, and it came from T cells, B-cell-depleted T cells, or PBMCs.

Authors' analysis steps: Amplification of reference gene primers provided the estimated nucleated cell counts. The protocol was immunoSEQ multiplex PCR, while the TCRdb copy is restricted to in-frame clones and leaves out a portion. The V and J calls and clone size are taken from that table; D and trimming were inferred from the DNA. Among approximately 250,000 clones listed, around 83% were seen once. Trimming cost V 5 bases and J 3 bases; bases outside gene matches: 4. Germline CDR1 SGHTA, CDR2 FQGNSA. This CDR3 has 16 residues. This clonotype originated in a man aged 40-55 years with acute or convalescent COVID-19. The sample consisted of peripheral blood. This chain connects TRBV7-2 to TRBJ2-2; 12 nucleotides line up with TRBD2. The CDR3 sequence is CASSKLAGGYTGELFF. CDR3 coding DNA: TGTGCCAGCAGCAAACTAGCGGGGGGATACACCGGGGAGCTGTTTTTT.